This T cell receptor beta chain originates from a study of radiotherapy plus CTLA-4 blockade in lung cancer. Study in general: Among patients, approximately 19% showed objective responses, and around 30% had disease control. Study-wide results and limits: It was early blood T cell clone dynamics, with interferon-beta, that reportedly best predicted response. Tumor-origin TCR clones grew in blood after radiotherapy plus ipilimumab.

Notes on this clone: The target antigen is unknown.

The study gave focal radiation plus ipilimumab CTLA-4 blockade to patients with chemo-refractory metastatic non-small-cell lung cancer. V was shortened by 3 bases and J by 3 bases, with 18 bases between the two germline ends. CDR3 length equals 17 residues. CDR1 is SGHTA, CDR2 FQGTGA, per germline. The repertoire was sequenced with immunoSEQ multiplex PCR; TCRdb's copy has only in-frame clones and lacks some. The sample contains over 80,000 clones, around 86% of which appear only once. This chain connects TRBV7-3 to TRBJ2-4, with D possibly being TRBD2 (5 bases). The material was peripheral blood, obtained from a patient treated with radiotherapy plus ipilimumab. The sequence derives from a human donor with non-small cell lung cancer who had stable disease on radiotherapy plus ipilimumab. The chain's CDR3 is CASSFDAQEVVKNIQYF. CDR3 nucleotides: TGTGCCAGCAGCTTCGACGCGCAGGAGGTTGTCAAAAACATTCAGTACTTC.